The 21 T cell receptor beta chains presented below share a single source sample, sequenced in a study of Ad26.COV2.S vaccination and SARS-CoV-2 variants. The treatment is: some 20 received Ad26.COV2.S at low or high dose, single or two shots; about 5 received placebo; per-sample allocation not given. Sampling took place 63 days after the first vaccine or placebo injection. Clones were sequenced by immunoSEQ multiplex PCR, and TCRdb holds only the in-frame ones, with some missing. The table has roughly 300,000 clones, around 88% seen once; the top ten hold about 11%. The sequences come from peripheral blood, collected in a trial of Ad26.COV2.S vaccine versus placebo. The receptors derive from a person aged 18-60 years who received the Ad26.COV2.S COVID-19 vaccine or a placebo.

V usage is TRBV29-1 and J usage is TRBJ2-7; no clear D gene. The CDR3 spans 11 residues. Germline CDR1 and CDR2: SQVTM and ANQGSEA. Trimming shortened V by 0 bases and J by 5 bases, and 5 bases separated the two germline ends. CDR3 region: CSVEDNNEQYF. The DNA for the CDR3 is TGCAGCGTTGAAGATAACAACGAGCAGTACTTC.

This chain joins TRBV3-1 (or the pseudogene TRBV3-2) and TRBJ1-1, with D maybe TRBD1 (5 bases). This CDR3 spans 13 amino acids. Germline lookup yields CDR1 LGHDT and CDR2 YNNKEL (reference sequence). The germline V and J ends were trimmed by 1 base and 3 bases, with 6 bases remaining between them. The CDR3 reads CASSQVGDTEAFF. DNA of the CDR3: TGTGCCAGCAGCCAAGTGGGGGACACTGAAGCTTTCTTT.

The gene calls are TRBV4-1 and TRBJ1-1; a possible D gene is TRBD1 (6 bases). The CDR3 runs 13 residues. CDR1 MGHRA and CDR2 YSYEKL come from the germline V gene. The germline V and J ends were trimmed by 6 bases and 10 bases, with 18 bases remaining between them. CDR3 coding DNA: TGCGCCAGCAGACGGGCAGGGGAAAACTTAGCTTTCTTT. As protein: CASRRAGENLAFF.

This chain connects TRBV19 to TRBJ1-5; 7 bases line up with TRBD1. The ends lost 7 bases at V and 3 bases at J; junction bases unmatched: 9. The CDR3 extends over 15 amino acids. Germline values: CDR1 LNHDA, CDR2 SQIVND (reference sequence). The CDR3 DNA follows: TGTGCCAGTACCCTGGGAGGGGGCCTCAATCAGCCCCAGCATTTT. Translated: CASTLGGGLNQPQHF.

The chain recombines TRBV11-1 with TRBJ2-1, with a tentative D call TRBD2 (6 bases). The CDR3 has 14 amino acids. Trimming removed 3 bases from V and 10 bases from J, with 16 bases in between. Germline V gene data show CDR1 as SGHAT and CDR2 as FQDESV (reference sequence). Here the CDR3 DNA reads TGTGCCAGCAGCTTGGATAGCGGTCTTGGAGAGCAGTTCTTC. This gives the protein CASSLDSGLGEQFF.

The rearrangement links TRBV25-1 to TRBJ2-7; 7 bases map to TRBD2. Trimming took 3 bases from V and 6 from J; bases not matched to a gene: 5. The CDR3 extends over 13 amino acids. Per germline, CDR1 MGHDK and CDR2 SYGVNS. CDR3 bases: TGTGCCAGCAGTGATCGGACGGGGGGCGAGCAGTACTTC. This sequence encodes CASSDRTGGEQYF.

This clone occurred once. V is TRBV19 and J is TRBJ2-7; possible D gene TRBD1, 9 bases. There are 16 residues in the CDR3. Trimming took off 5 bases at V and 2 bases at J, with 19 bases between the two ends. Germline loops: CDR1 LNHDA, CDR2 SQIVND (reference sequence). The CDR3 nucleotides read TGTGCCAGTAGTCCGGGGGGGACAGGGATCGCCTACGAGCAGTACTTC. Encoded protein: CASSPGGTGIAYEQYF. The full variable domain, rest sourced from reference TRBV19 and TRBJ2-7, is DGGITQSPKYLFRKEGQNVTLSCEQNLNHDAMYWYRQDPGQGLRLIYYSQIVNDFQKGDIAEGYSVSREKKESFPLTVTSAQKNPTAFYLCASSPGGTGIAYEQYFGPGTRLTVT.

V gene TRBV5-1 combines with J gene TRBJ1-6, with D possibly being TRBD1 (5 bases). The CDR3 consists of 16 residues. The V end lost 1 base, the J end lost 5 bases, and 13 bases lay between the germline ends. Germline V CDR1 and CDR2: SGHRS, YFSETQ. DNA of the CDR3: TGCGCCAGCAGCTTGAAGCAGGGTGATAATAATTCACCCCTCCACTTT. Protein product: CASSLKQGDNNSPLHF.

The chain has TRBV9 and TRBJ2-1; D call uncertain. The CDR3 has 16 amino acids. The V and J ends lost 0 bases and 0 bases respectively, with 10 bases between them. In germline, CDR1 is SGDLS, CDR2 YYNGEE. CDR3 amino acids: CASSVGPTRSYNEQFF. CDR3 sequence (DNA): TGTGCCAGCAGCGTAGGGCCAACTCGCTCCTACAATGAGCAGTTCTTC.

The genes are TRBV6-1 and TRBJ2-3; TRBD1 might be the D (5 bases). Germline V gene data show CDR1 as MNHNS and CDR2 as SASEGT. The CDR3 spans 15 residues. The V end lost 2 bases, the J end lost 0 bases, and 9 bases lay between the germline ends. The CDR3 DNA is TGTGCCAGCAGTGAACAGGGTGGTAGCACAGATACGCAGTATTTT. Its translation: CASSEQGGSTDTQYF.

The chain combines TRBV14 with TRBJ2-7; D ambiguous. The ends were cut back, 4 bases at V and 3 bases at J, with 10 bases in the middle. Germline V gene sequence: CDR1 SGHDN, CDR2 FVKESK. The CDR3 totals 13 residues. CDR3 residues: CASSLWAYYEQYF. The CDR3 region has the DNA TGTGCCAGCAGCCTTTGGGCCTACTACGAGCAGTACTTC.

The chain uses TRBV6-5 and TRBJ2-5; unclear D gene. Germline values: CDR1 MNHEY, CDR2 SVGAGI. This CDR3 region has 15 residues. V lost 8 bases, J lost 5 bases, and 21 bases lay in between. CDR3: CASLSGEGPRETQYF. CDR3 bases: TGTGCCAGCTTATCAGGTGAAGGCCCCAGGGAGACCCAGTACTTC.

This clone was picked up one time. The rearrangement links TRBV2 to TRBJ2-7; no definite D call. Trimming pared 5 bases from V and 5 bases from J, leaving 19 bases between. In germline, CDR1 is SNHLY, CDR2 FYNNEI. The CDR3 spans 15 residues. The CDR3 DNA follows: TGTGCCAGCAGTCAACGCCGACACGAAGAGGACGAGCAGTACTTC. Translated: CASSQRRHEEDEQYF.

The chain couples TRBV7-8 to TRBJ1-4, with D tentatively TRBD1 (5 bases). The CDR3 has 16 residues. Between the trimmed V and J ends, which lost 3 bases and 3 bases, there was a span of 14 bases. CDR1 SGHVS and CDR2 FQNEAQ come from the germline V gene. As DNA, the CDR3 is TGTGCCAGCAGCTTCCAGGAGGGGAGCCCTAATGAAAAACTGTTTTTT. This translates into CASSFQEGSPNEKLFF.

This sequence joins TRBV19 and TRBJ1-5; D is perhaps TRBD1 (5 bases). This CDR3 has 14 residues. Trimming removed 7 bases from V and 6 bases from J, with 16 bases in between. Germline V CDR1 and CDR2: LNHDA, SQIVND (reference sequence). The CDR3 DNA reads TGTGCCAGTACCTCCGTAGGGGAAAGTCAGCCCCAGCATTTT. Protein: CASTSVGESQPQHF.

This chain uses TRBV5-6 with TRBJ1-2; tentatively, D is TRBD1 (5 bases). V was trimmed by 1 base and J by 12 bases, leaving 10 bases between them. In germline, CDR1 is SGHDT, CDR2 YYEEEE. The CDR3 length is 11 residues. The CDR3 here is CASSLSGTHTF. CDR3 sequence (DNA): TGTGCCAGCAGCTTGAGCGGGACCCACACCTTC.

The V call is TRBV19, the J call TRBJ2-3; D is tentatively TRBD1 or TRBD2 (5 bases each). The germline V gene encodes CDR1 LNHDA and CDR2 SQIVND (reference sequence). CDR3 length: 17 residues. V was shortened by 7 bases and J by 4 bases, with 24 bases between the two germline ends. The DNA for the CDR3 is TGTGCCAGTAAAACGGTGGTCGGGGCCGACCTCGCAGATACGCAGTATTTT. It is translated as CASKTVVGADLADTQYF.

The rearrangement uses TRBV27 and TRBJ2-1, with 10 bases fitting TRBD1. V lost 3 bases and J lost 9; bases outside the gene matches: 8. Germline loops: CDR1 MNHEY, CDR2 SMNVEV (reference sequence). This CDR3 region has 15 residues. For the CDR3, the DNA is TGTGCCAGCAGTTTTTCCACGACAGGGGGCTCTGAGCAGTTCTTC. Translating gives CASSFSTTGGSEQFF.

The chain links TRBV6-2 or TRBV6-3 to TRBJ2-5; maybe TRBD2 (6 bases). The V end lost 5 bases, the J end lost 5 bases, and 9 bases lay between the germline ends. The germline V gene encodes CDR1 MNHEY and CDR2 SVGEGT. The CDR3 has 12 residues. CDR3 coding DNA: TGTGCCAGCAGTCGGGAGTGGGAGACCCAGTACTTC. This translates into CASSREWETQYF.

This chain connects TRBV28 to TRBJ2-3; the D is unclear. The CDR3 spans 14 residues. V shed 3 bases and J shed 4 bases, with 11 bases lying between them. Germline V gene sequence: CDR1 MDHEN, CDR2 SYDVKM. In DNA form, the CDR3 reads TGTGCCAGCAGTTTGGGCCGAACCTCAGATACGCAGTATTTT. It yields the protein CASSLGRTSDTQYF.

The gene calls are TRBV4-1 and TRBJ1-2; the match to TRBD1 covers 7 bases. The germline V gene encodes CDR1 MGHRA and CDR2 YSYEKL. After removal of 4 bases from V and 1 base from J, the junction contained 15 bases not matched to a gene. The CDR3 is 18 residues long. Here the CDR3 reads CASSLQGSYATHNYGYTF. CDR3 DNA sequence: TGCGCCAGCAGCCTACAGGGGAGCTATGCCACCCATAACTATGGCTACACCTTC.